In this sample, the clone carrying this T cell receptor (beta chain) turned up once. Clones were read by immunoSEQ multiplex PCR, and TCRdb kept only the in-frame ones, dropping some. The repertoire holds about 26,000 clones, with around four fifths as singletons. Per germline, CDR1 SGDLS and CDR2 YYNGEE. The CDR3 is 13 amino acids. V was clipped by 3 bases and J by 5 bases, with 11 bases between them. This sample was included in a study of control samples from healthy donors and cancer patients. This clonotype was sampled from a man in his sixties with colorectal cancer. The rearrangement links TRBV9 to TRBJ1-1; D is undetermined. Sequencing was performed on PBMCs. The CDR3 region is CASSAYIETEAFF. In DNA form, the CDR3 reads TGTGCCAGCAGCGCCTACATAGAAACTGAAGCTTTCTTT.